This TCR beta chain was recorded in a study of monozygotic twins with inflammatory bowel disease. TCRdb derives one entry per CDR3 protein from the 5' RACE reads, leaving out DNA. The sample holds some 450,000 distinct CDR3 sequences. Sequencing was carried out using blood. The receptor's source is a human donor with ulcerative colitis or Crohn's disease, or a healthy co-twin of an affected twin (not recorded which).

The CDR3 sequence is CSARDLIAGVEEQYF. V usage is TRBV20-1 and J usage is TRBJ2-7; lacking DNA, the TRBD2 call made by TCRdb goes unchecked. Germline V CDR1 and CDR2: DFQATT, SNEGSKA (reference sequence). The CDR3 consists of 15 residues.